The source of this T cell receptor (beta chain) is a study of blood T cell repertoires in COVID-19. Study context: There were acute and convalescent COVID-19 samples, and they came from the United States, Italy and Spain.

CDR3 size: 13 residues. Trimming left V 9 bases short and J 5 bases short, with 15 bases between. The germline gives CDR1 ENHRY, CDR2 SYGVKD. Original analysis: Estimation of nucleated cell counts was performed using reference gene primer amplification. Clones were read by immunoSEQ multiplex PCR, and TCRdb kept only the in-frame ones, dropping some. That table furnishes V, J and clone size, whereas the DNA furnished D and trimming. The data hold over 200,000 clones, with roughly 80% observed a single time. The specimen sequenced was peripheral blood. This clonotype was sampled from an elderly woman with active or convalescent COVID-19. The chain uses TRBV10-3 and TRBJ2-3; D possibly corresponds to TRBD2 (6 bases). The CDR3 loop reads CAIGTGEQDTQYF. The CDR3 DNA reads TGTGCCATTGGGACGGGGGAGCAAGATACGCAGTATTTT.